This T cell receptor (beta chain) was observed in a study of a mutant IDH1 vaccine in newly diagnosed glioma (dated by TCRdb to about 2021). In terms of the full investigation: Of the approximately 33 treated patients, approximately 60% were male and around 40% were female, and the mean age was around 40 years. Prior to enrollment, patients had been given standard therapy consisting of radiotherapy alone, temozolomide alone, or radiochemotherapy with temozolomide, with the combination given to most patients. Peripheral blood was collected at six visits: V03 (baseline), V05, V07, V10, V12 and V13. Longitudinal TCRB deep sequencing was done for roughly 23 treated patients, wherever samples were available for exploratory analyses. On the study overall, not on this receptor specifically: Immune responses induced by the vaccine were seen in roughly 92% of patients across multiple MHC alleles. According to the authors, sample limitations meant that analyses of patient blood samples could not be reproduced. No apparent relationship was observed between pseudoprogression and alterations in the top peripheral T cell clonotypes detected by TCRB sequencing. PBMC samples for TCRB deep sequencing were selected based on availability.

Of note for this clone: It has no known antigen specificity. No base quality values were provided; no much bigger clone lies one nucleotide off.

Explained via the paper, the time point label denotes: baseline, week 1 (first vaccination visit). According to the study, the label for this sample's treatment or condition signals: pre-vaccination baseline after standard-of-care therapy. Donors had newly diagnosed WHO grade 3 or 4 IDH1-mutant astrocytomas with loss of nuclear ATRX. The samples were drawn from NOA16, a multicentre, single-arm, open-label phase I trial in Germany that tested a mutant IDH1 peptide vaccine in humans for the first time. For immunogenicity testing, the blood drawn at visit V03 was used as the baseline sample. Genomic DNA for TCRB sequencing was isolated from EDTA blood with the DNeasy Blood and Tissue Kit. The method was the immunoSEQ multiplex PCR assay. Rearranged TCR beta chain sequences were amplified with the hsTCRB Kit following the manufacturer's protocol. Sequencing of TCRB libraries was carried out on an Illumina MiSeq. The published analysis was carried out like this. Demultiplexing, trimming and gene mapping were performed with the kit vendor's proprietary platform. TCRdb holds this immuneACCESS table with in-frame rearrangements only. Some clones are missing; in checked studies, unresolved V genes explain under half, and the rest has no known cause. The D gene and trimming were derived from the DNA, and the V and J assignments and clone size from that table. The sample has around 50,000 clones on record, 86% of them singletons. The top ten clones comprise about 2.2% of the sample.

The sample in question was PBMCs, obtained from a glioma patient treated with radiotherapy, temozolomide or both. This clonotype was obtained from a man between 40 and 49 years old with glioma.

CDR3 loop: CASSLGSGAPGTQYF. The sequenced DNA: TGTGCCAGCAGCTTAGGAAGCGGTGCTCCCGGGACCCAGTACTTC. This receptor chain uses TRBV7-2 and TRBJ2-5; TRBD2 is a possible D gene, resting on 5 matching bases. From its cysteine to its phenylalanine, the CDR3 spans 15 amino acids. The DNA shown is the 45-base CDR3, in frame from base 1. Taken from the germline V gene, the CDR1 and CDR2 loops are SGHTA and FQGNSA. V sheds 1 base and J sheds 7 bases, leaving 16 bases between their ends.